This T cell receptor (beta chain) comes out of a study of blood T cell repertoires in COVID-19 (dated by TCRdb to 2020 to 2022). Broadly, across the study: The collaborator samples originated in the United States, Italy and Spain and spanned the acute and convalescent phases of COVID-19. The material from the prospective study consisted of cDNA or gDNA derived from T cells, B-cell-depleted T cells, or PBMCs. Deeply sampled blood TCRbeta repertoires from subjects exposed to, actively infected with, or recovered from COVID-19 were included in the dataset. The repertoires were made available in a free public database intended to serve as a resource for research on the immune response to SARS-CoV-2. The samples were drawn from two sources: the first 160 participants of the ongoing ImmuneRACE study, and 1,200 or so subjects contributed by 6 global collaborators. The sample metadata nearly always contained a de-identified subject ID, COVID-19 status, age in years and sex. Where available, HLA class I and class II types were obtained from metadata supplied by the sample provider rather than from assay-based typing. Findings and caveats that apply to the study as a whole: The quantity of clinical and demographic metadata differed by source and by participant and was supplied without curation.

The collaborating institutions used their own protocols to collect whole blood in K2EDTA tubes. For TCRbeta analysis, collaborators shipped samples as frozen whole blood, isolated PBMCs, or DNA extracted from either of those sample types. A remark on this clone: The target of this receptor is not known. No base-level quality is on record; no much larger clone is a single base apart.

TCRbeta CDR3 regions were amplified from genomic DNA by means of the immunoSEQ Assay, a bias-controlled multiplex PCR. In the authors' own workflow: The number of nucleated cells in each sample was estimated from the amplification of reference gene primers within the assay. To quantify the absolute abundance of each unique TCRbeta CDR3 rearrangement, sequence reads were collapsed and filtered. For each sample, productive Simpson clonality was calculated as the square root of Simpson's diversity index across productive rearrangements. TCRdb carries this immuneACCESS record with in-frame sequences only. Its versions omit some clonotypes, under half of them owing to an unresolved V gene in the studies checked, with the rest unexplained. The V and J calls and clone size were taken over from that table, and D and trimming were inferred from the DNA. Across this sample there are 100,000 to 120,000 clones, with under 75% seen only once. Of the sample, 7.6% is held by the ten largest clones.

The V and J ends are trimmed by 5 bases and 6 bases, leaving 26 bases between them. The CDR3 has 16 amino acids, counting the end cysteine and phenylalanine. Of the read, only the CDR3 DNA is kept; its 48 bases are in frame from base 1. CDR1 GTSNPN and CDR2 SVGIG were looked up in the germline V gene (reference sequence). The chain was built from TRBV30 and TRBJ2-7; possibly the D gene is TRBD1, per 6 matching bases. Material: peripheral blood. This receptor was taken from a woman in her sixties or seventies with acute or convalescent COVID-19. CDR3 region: CAWGIATGQISSEQYF. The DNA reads TGTGCCTGGGGAATAGCCACAGGGCAGATTTCGTCCGAGCAGTACTTC. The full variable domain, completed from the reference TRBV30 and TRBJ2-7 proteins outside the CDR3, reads SQTIHQWPATLVQPVGSPLSLECTVEGTSNPNLYWYRQAAGRGLQLLFYSVGIGQISSEVPQNLSASRPQDRQFILSSKKLLLSDSGFYLCAWGIATGQISSEQYFGPGTRLTVT.